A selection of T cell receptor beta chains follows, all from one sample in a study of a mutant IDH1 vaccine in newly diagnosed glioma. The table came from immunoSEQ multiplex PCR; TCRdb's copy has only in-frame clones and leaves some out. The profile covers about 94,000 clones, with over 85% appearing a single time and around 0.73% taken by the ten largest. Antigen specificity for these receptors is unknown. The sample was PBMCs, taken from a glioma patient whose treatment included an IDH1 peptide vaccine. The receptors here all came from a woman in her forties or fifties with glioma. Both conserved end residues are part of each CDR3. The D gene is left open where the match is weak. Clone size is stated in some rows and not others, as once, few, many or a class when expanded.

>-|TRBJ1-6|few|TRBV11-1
CASSSTGNSPLHF
TGTGCCAGCAGCTCCACAGGGAATTCACCCCTCCACTTT
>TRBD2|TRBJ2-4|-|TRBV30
CAWGLAAKNIQYF
TGTGCCTGGGGACTAGCGGCCAAAAACATTCAGTACTTC
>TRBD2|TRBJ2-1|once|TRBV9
CASSVEGLAGRDEQFF
TGTGCCAGCAGCGTAGAGGGTCTAGCGGGAAGGGATGAGCAGTTCTTC
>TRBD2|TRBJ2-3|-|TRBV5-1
CASTAGGGTDTQYF
TGCGCCAGCACAGCGGGAGGAGGGACAGATACGCAGTATTTT
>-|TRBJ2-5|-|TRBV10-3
CAISESKGLETQYF
TGTGCCATCAGTGAGTCAAAGGGTTTGGAGACCCAGTACTTC
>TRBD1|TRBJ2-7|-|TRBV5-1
CASSRTGLPTDEQYF
TGCGCCAGCAGCCGGACAGGGCTTCCTACGGACGAGCAGTACTTC
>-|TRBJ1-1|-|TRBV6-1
CASIGQRRTEAFF
TGTGCCAGCATTGGCCAACGAAGGACTGAAGCTTTCTTT
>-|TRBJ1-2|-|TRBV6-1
CASSPRVGEGGYTF
TGTGCCAGCAGTCCAAGGGTGGGGGAAGGCGGCTACACCTTC
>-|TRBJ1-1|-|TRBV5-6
CASSLSGGTSEAFF
TGTGCCAGCAGCTTGAGTGGGGGAACAAGTGAAGCTTTCTTT
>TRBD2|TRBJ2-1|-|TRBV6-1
CASSRLAGGLNEQFF
TGTGCCAGCAGCCGACTAGCGGGAGGTCTCAATGAGCAGTTCTTC
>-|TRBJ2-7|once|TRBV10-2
CASSPGEYEQYF
TGCGCCAGCTCTCCCGGGGAGTACGAGCAGTACTTC
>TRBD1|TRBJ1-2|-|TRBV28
CASNVRDRGGGYTF
TGTGCCAGCAATGTCCGGGACAGGGGCGGAGGCTACACCTTC
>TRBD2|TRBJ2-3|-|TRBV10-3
CAISEGTSGSTDTQYF
TGTGCCATCAGTGAAGGGACTAGCGGGAGCACAGATACGCAGTATTTT
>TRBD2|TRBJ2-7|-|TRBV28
CASSPLPAREGYEQYF
TGTGCCAGCAGTCCCCTCCCTGCGCGGGAGGGATACGAGCAGTACTTC
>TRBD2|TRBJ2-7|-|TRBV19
CASSAGLAQREQYF
TGTGCCAGTAGTGCGGGACTAGCGCAGCGCGAGCAGTACTTC
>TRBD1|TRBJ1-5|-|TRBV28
CASSPPGQGRSNQPQHF
TGTGCCAGCAGTCCGCCGGGACAGGGAAGGAGCAATCAGCCCCAGCATTTT
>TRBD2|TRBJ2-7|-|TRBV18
CASSPAGDEQYF
TGTGCCAGCTCACCGGCGGGGGACGAGCAGTACTTC
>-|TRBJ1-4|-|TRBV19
CASSIFGWGTNEKLFF
TGTGCCAGTAGTATATTCGGTTGGGGGACTAATGAAAAACTGTTTTTT
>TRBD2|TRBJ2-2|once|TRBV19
CASTLWGLAAGTGELFF
TGTGCCAGTACCCTATGGGGACTAGCGGCGGGCACCGGGGAGCTGTTTTTT
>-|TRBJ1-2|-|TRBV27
CASSLSRDYYGYTF
TGTGCCAGCAGTTTAAGCAGGGACTACTATGGCTACACCTTC
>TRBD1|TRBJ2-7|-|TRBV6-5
CASSYATGGSYEQYF
TGTGCCAGCAGTTACGCGACAGGGGGCTCCTACGAGCAGTACTTC
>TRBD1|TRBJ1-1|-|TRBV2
CASRKTGGYTEAFF
TGTGCCAGCAGGAAGACAGGGGGATACACTGAAGCTTTCTTT
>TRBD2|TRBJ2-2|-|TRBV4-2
CASSRTSGANTGELFF
TGTGCCAGCAGCCGGACTAGCGGGGCTAACACCGGGGAGCTGTTTTTT
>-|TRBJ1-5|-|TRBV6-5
CASRPRGDYNQPQHF
TGTGCCAGCAGGCCAAGGGGGGACTACAATCAGCCCCAGCATTTT
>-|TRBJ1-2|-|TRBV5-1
CASSLALSDVYGYTF
TGCGCCAGCAGCTTGGCCCTTTCCGACGTCTATGGCTACACCTTC
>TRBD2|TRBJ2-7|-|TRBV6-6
CASSRGLAVTYEQYF
TGTGCCAGCAGCCGGGGACTAGCGGTTACCTACGAGCAGTACTTC
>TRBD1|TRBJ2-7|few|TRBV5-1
CASSVSGQASYEQYF
TGCGCCAGCAGCGTTTCGGGACAGGCATCCTACGAGCAGTACTTC
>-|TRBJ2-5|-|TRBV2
CASRNPIINQETQYF
TGTGCCAGCAGGAACCCCATCATAAACCAAGAGACCCAGTACTTC
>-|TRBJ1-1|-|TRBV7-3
CASSRDGRNTEAFF
TGTGCCAGCAGCCGGGACGGCCGGAACACTGAAGCTTTCTTT
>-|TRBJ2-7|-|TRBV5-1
CASSLYEGTHYEQYF
TGCGCCAGCAGCCTCTACGAAGGGACCCACTACGAGCAGTACTTC
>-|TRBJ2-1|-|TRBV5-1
CASSSLRQEYNEQFF
TGCGCCAGCAGCTCCCTTCGACAGGAATACAATGAGCAGTTCTTC
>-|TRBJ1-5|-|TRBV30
CAWTGPGRNQPQHF
TGTGCCTGGACGGGGCCGGGGAGGAATCAGCCCCAGCATTTT
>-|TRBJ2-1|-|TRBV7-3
CASSSSGDLREQFF
TGTGCCAGCAGCTCGTCGGGGGACTTACGCGAGCAGTTCTTC
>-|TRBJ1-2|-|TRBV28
CASSPPGIHGYTF
TGTGCCAGCAGTCCCCCCGGGATCCATGGCTACACCTTC
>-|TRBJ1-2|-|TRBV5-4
CASSSQGSYGYTF
TGTGCCAGCAGCTCCCAGGGATCGTATGGCTACACCTTC
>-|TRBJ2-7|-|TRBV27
CASSPRSGTYEQYF
TGTGCCAGCAGCCCCCGGAGCGGTACCTACGAGCAGTACTTC
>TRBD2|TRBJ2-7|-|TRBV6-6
CASSSRTSGYEQYF
TGTGCCAGCAGTTCTAGGACTAGCGGCTACGAGCAGTACTTC
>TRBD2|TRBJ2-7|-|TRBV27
CASSFSAGGGVEQYF
TGTGCCAGCAGTTTTTCCGCGGGAGGCGGGGTCGAGCAGTACTTC
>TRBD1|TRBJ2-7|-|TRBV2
CASRGQAPSYEQYF
TGTGCCAGCAGGGGACAGGCCCCTTCCTACGAGCAGTACTTC
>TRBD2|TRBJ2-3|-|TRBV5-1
CASSSSGGTDTQYF
TGCGCCAGCAGCTCTAGCGGGGGCACAGATACGCAGTATTTT
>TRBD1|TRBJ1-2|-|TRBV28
CASSPRTGRTNYGYTF
TGTGCCAGCAGCCCCCGGACAGGGCGGACTAACTATGGCTACACCTTC
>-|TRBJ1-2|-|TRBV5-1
CASSLGPSYTF
TGCGCCAGCAGCTTGGGTCCGAGCTACACCTTC
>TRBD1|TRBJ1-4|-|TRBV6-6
CASGQQGAGEKLFF
TGTGCCAGCGGACAACAGGGGGCTGGTGAAAAACTGTTTTTT
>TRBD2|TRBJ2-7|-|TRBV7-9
CASSLGELSGPPTYEQYF
TGTGCCAGCAGCTTAGGGGAACTTAGCGGGCCCCCTACCTACGAGCAGTACTTC
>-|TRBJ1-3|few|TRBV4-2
CASTLPGSGNTIYF
TGTGCCAGCACACTACCAGGCTCTGGAAACACCATATATTTT
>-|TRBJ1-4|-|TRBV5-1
CASSWSGTGRGEKLFF
TGCGCCAGCAGCTGGAGCGGCACCGGTAGGGGTGAAAAACTGTTTTTT
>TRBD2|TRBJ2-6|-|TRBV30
CAWSVLGLASSGANVLTF
TGTGCCTGGAGTGTACTGGGACTAGCTTCCTCTGGGGCCAACGTCCTGACTTTC
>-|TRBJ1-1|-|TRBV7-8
CASSLEGNTEAFF
TGTGCCAGCAGCTTAGAGGGGAACACTGAAGCTTTCTTT
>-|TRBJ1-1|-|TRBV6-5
CASSRSPTEAFF
TGTGCCAGCAGCCGTTCCCCCACTGAAGCTTTCTTT
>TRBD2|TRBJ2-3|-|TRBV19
CASSRGGARTDTQYF
TGTGCCAGTAGTCGGGGGGGGGCCCGCACAGATACGCAGTATTTT
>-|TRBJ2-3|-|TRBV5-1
CASSSPGTDTQYF
TGCGCCAGCAGCTCGCCGGGCACAGATACGCAGTATTTT
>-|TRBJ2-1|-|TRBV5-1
CASSLTGYNEQFF
TGCGCCAGCAGCTTGACAGGGTACAATGAGCAGTTCTTC